The rows below give T cell receptor beta chains drawn from one sample of a study of vaccination and CD4 T cells after COVID-19. No antigen has been assigned to these receptors. Each CDR3 protein is one row after TCRdb ran MiXCR on the PCR reads. The data hold around 19,000 distinct CDR3 sequences, with approximately 50% observed a single time. Input material: CD4+ T cells from blood, cultured in vitro. The receptors derive from a human donor who had recovered from COVID-19. CDR3s include the opening cysteine and the closing phenylalanine or tryptophan. The order of the fields is CDR3 protein, CDR3 DNA, clone size, V gene, D gene, J gene. D genes are given only for firm matches. The listing skips clone size in some rows; elsewhere it reads once, few, many or a size class.

CASSAYTGGEETQYF,TGTGCCAGTAGTGCCTACACAGGGGGTGAGGAGACCCAGTACTTC,-,TRBV19,TRBD1,TRBJ2-5
CASSPDRVYGYTF,TGTGCCAGCAGCCCAGACAGGGTTTATGGCTACACCTTC,-,TRBV7-2,TRBD1,TRBJ1-2
CSAMGDRAYEQYF,TGCAGTGCAATGGGGGACCGAGCCTACGAGCAGTACTTC,-,TRBV20-1,-,TRBJ2-7
CASSLAVGGGVEQYF,TGTGCCAGCAGCTTAGCGGTGGGGGGAGGCGTCGAGCAGTACTTC,-,TRBV7-2,-,TRBJ2-7
CASSDSSGSYNEQFF,TGTGCCAGCAGTGACTCTAGCGGATCCTACAATGAGCAGTTCTTC,-,TRBV6-4,-,TRBJ2-1
CASRGFGTGNYEQYF,TGTGCCAGTAGGGGGTTCGGGACAGGGAACTACGAGCAGTACTTC,few,TRBV19,TRBD1,TRBJ2-7
CASSYRTRNTEAFF,TGTGCCAGCAGTTACCGCACAAGAAACACTGAAGCTTTCTTT,-,TRBV6-2/TRBV6-3,-,TRBJ1-1
CASSFGQGGELFF,TGTGCCAGCAGCTTTGGGCAAGGCGGGGAGCTGTTTTTT,-,TRBV11-3,-,TRBJ2-2
CSATMTSPEQFF,TGCAGTGCCACCATGACTAGTCCTGAGCAGTTCTTC,once,TRBV20-1,-,TRBJ2-1
CASRRVGGTEAFF,TGTGCCAGCCGCAGGGTTGGTGGCACTGAAGCTTTCTTT,few,TRBV7-9,-,TRBJ1-1
CAWRTGSVEQYF,TGTGCCTGGAGGACAGGGTCTGTTGAGCAGTACTTC,-,TRBV30,TRBD1,TRBJ2-7
CASSTIGGRTGELFF,TGTGCCAGCAGCACAATCGGGGGGCGCACCGGGGAGCTGTTTTTT,few,TRBV7-2,-,TRBJ2-2
CASSIQSEGTQYF,TGTGCCAGCAGCATCCAGAGCGAGGGGACCCAGTACTTC,medium-sized,TRBV7-9,-,TRBJ2-5
CASSLVRYEQYF,TGTGCCAGCAGCTTAGTACGGTACGAGCAGTACTTC,-,TRBV11-2,-,TRBJ2-7
CASSPSRGVRDTEAFF,TGCGCCAGCAGCCCCTCCCGGGGGGTTAGGGACACTGAAGCTTTCTTT,-,TRBV4-3,-,TRBJ1-1